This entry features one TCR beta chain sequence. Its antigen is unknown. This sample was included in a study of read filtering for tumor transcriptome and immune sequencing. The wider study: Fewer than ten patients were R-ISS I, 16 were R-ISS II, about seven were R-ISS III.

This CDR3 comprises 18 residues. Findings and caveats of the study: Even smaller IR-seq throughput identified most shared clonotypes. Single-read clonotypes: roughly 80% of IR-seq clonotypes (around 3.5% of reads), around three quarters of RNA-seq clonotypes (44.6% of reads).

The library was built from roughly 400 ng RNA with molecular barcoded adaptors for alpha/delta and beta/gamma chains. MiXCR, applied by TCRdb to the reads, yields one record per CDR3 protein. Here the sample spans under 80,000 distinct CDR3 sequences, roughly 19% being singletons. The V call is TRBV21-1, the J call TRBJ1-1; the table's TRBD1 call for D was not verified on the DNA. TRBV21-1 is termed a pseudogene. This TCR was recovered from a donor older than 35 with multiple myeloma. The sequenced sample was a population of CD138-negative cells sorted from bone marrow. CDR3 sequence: CASSPQRVGKGMNTEAFF. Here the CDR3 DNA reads TGTGCCAGCAGCCCCCAGAGGGTAGGGAAGGGGATGAACACTGAAGCTTTCTTT.